This T cell receptor (beta chain) stems from a study of OX40 agonist ivuxolimab in advanced cancers. Across the study: Subjects had a mean age of roughly 60 years, with a range of 23 to 79; roughly 80% were male.

Overall study findings and caveats: The CD4+ and CD8+ T cells in the blood had expanded clonally by week 6 at 0.1 to 3.0 mg/kg.

The junction had 4 bases not matched to a gene; V was cut back by 1 base and J by 5 bases. CDR3 length equals 15 residues. Germline CDR1 reads SGHTA; CDR2 reads FQGNSA. Some clones are missing from TCRdb's copy, which holds only in-frame ones; the method was immunoSEQ multiplex PCR. The sample has around 50,000 clones; approximately 94% are singletons. As concerns this clone: The target antigen is unknown.

Exclusion of a patient followed from autoimmune disease history or systemic immunosuppression. This chain joins TRBV7-2 and TRBJ1-5; 8 nucleotides line up with TRBD1. The sequencing here drew on CD4+ or CD8+ T cells sorted from blood, taken in a trial of the OX40 agonist ivuxolimab. This receptor was taken from an adult with an advanced solid tumor such as melanoma, head and neck, liver or kidney cancer. CDR3 loop: CASSLDRDRYQPQHF. CDR3 bases: TGTGCCAGCAGCTTAGATCGGGACAGGTATCAGCCCCAGCATTTT.